The sequence of this T cell receptor beta chain was determined in a study of OX40 agonist ivuxolimab in advanced cancers. Clones were read by immunoSEQ multiplex PCR, and TCRdb kept only the in-frame ones, dropping some. The sample has about 110,000 clones; roughly 90% are singletons. Germline V gives CDR1 MDHEN, CDR2 SYDVKM. Germline trimming cut 6 bases from V and 1 base from J; bases unmatched to any gene: 5. This CDR3 has 16 amino acids. Sampling of blood occurred at baseline, cycle 4 day 1, and cycle 7 day 1. Here the sequenced sample was CD4+ or CD8+ T cells sorted from blood, taken in a trial of the OX40 agonist ivuxolimab. This TCR derives from an adult with an advanced solid tumor such as melanoma, head and neck, liver or kidney cancer. The chain combines TRBV28 with TRBJ2-4; 11 bases match TRBD1. The DNA of the CDR3 is TGTGCCAGCAGGTTGGGGGACAGGGGGGCCAAAAACATTCAGTACTTC. Its protein is CASRLGDRGAKNIQYF.